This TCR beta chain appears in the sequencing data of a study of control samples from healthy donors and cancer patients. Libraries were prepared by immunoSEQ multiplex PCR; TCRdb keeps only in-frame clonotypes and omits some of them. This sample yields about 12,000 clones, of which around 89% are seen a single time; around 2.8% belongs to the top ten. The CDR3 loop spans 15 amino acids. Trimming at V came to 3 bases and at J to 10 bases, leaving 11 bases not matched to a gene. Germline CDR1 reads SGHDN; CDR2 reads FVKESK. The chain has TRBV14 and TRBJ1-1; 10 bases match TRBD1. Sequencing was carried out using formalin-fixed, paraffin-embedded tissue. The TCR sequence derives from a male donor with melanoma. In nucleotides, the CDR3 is TGTGCCAGCAGCCAGATCGGGACAGGGGCCCTGGGAGCTTTCTTT. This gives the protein CASSQIGTGALGAFF.